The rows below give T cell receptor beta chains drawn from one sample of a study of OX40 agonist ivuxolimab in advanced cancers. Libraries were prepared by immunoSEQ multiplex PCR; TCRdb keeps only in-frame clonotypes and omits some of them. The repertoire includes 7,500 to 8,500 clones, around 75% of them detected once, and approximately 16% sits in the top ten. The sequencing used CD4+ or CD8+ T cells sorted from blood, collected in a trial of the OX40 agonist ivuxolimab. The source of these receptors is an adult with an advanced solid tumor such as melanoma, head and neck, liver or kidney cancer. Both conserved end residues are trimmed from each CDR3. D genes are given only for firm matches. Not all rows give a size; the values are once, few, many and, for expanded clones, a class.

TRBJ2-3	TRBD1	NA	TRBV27	ASSSGQGEDTQY
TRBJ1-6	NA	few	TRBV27	ASKWSSYNSPLH
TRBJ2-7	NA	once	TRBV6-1	ASSPRERKWEQY
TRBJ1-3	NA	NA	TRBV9	ASSVAWGAGNTIY
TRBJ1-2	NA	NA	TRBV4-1	ASSQGEYGYT
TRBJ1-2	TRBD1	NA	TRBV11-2	ASSLATGNYGYT
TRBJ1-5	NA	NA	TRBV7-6	ASSLGYGGGQPQH
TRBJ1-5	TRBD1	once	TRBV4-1	ASSPDRVNQPQH
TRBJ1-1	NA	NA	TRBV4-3	ASSRDLGSTEAF
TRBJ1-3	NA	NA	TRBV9	ASSVGDLSGNTIY
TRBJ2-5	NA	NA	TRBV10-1	ASSEEQRETQY
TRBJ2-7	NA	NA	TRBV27	ASSPYRIPGEQY
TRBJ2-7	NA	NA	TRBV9	ASSVGGTGLSYEQY
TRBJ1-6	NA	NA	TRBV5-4	ASSFTGQRQGTPLH
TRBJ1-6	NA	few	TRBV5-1	ASSSPAGASPFNSPLH
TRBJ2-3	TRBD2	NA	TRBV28	ASSPGLASTDTQY
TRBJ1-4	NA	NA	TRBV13	ASRPEGGIHEKLF
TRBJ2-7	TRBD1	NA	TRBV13	ASTSLRGFNEQY
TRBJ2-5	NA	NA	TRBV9	ASSAPAFQETQY
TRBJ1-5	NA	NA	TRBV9	ASGTSQPQH
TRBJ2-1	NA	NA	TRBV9	ASGAGAENNEQF
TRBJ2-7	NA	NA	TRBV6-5	ASSTTVYEQY
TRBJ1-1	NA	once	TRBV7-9	ASSLQGGAF
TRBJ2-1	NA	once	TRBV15	ATSRDLASAEYNEQF
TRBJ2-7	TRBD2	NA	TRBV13	ASRYQRGGRFEQY
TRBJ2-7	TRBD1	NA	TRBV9	ASSVVGTGGIYEQY
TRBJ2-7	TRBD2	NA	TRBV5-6	ASSPPSGGISYEQY
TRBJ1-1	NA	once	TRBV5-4	ASSLWQAEAF
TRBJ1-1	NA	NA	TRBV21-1	ASSSGIRTEAF
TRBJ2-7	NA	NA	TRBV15	ATSPLRATNEQY
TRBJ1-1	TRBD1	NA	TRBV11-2	ASSGGQGKQNTEAF
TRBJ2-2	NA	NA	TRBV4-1	ASSQDGDGELF
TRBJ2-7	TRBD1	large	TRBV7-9	ASRGQGTYEQY
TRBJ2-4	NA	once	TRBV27	ASSLGPPGAKNIQY
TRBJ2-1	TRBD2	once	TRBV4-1	ASSHRGTSGGSYNEQF
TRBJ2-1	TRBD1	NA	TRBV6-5	ASKPGTEYNEQF
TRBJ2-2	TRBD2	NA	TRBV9	ASSVEISGGARGELF
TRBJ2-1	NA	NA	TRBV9	ASSAGNPIYNEQF
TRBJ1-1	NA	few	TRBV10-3	AISESENTEAF
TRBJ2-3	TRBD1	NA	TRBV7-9	ASSPKQGTLRDTQY
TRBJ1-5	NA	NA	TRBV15	ATSRTAYNQPQH
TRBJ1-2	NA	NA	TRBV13	ASSYSQGGYGYT
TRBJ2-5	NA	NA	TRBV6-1	ASSDGGLRQETQY
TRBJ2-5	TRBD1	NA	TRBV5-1	ASSWGQGQETQY
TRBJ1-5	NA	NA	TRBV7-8	ASSPSPSGQPQH
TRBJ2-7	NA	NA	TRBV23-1	ASSQSLWDGSYEQY
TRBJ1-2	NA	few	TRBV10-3	AITQGNYGYT